The 31 T cell receptor beta chains listed next were all sequenced from one sample in a study of blood T cell repertoires in COVID-19. Sequencing used immunoSEQ multiplex PCR; TCRdb keeps in-frame clones, though not all of them. The data contain approximately 290,000 clones, around 82% of them singletons. Source material: peripheral blood. These receptors came from a human donor with COVID-19, enrolled during active disease. The donor label of this sample is uncertain.

V and J are TRBV6-5 and TRBJ2-7, with 10 nucleotides matching TRBD2. This CDR3 contains 13 residues. The V gene end was trimmed by 7 bases and the J gene end by 7 bases; junction bases not matched to a gene: 7. The germline V gene encodes CDR1 MNHEY and CDR2 SVGAGI. The CDR3 DNA is TGTGCCAGCACCCCTAGCGGGAGCGGGGAGCAGTACTTC. Its translation: CASTPSGSGEQYF.

This clone was observed a few times. V gene TRBV6-5 combines with J gene TRBJ1-6; unclear D gene. This CDR3 region has 14 residues. The germline gives CDR1 MNHEY, CDR2 SVGAGI. V was clipped by 9 bases and J by 0 bases, with 9 bases between them. Here the CDR3 DNA reads TGTGCCAGTGCGGCGAGCTCCTATAATTCACCCCTCCACTTT. Encoded protein: CASAASSYNSPLHF.

About this clone itself: Distinct nucleotide sequences in the sample also encode this CDR3. V gene TRBV19 combines with J gene TRBJ1-5; 8 bases map to TRBD1. V was clipped by 4 bases and J by 6 bases; unmatched bases: 5. CDR1 is LNHDA, CDR2 SQIVND, per germline (reference sequence). The CDR3 contains 14 residues. The DNA of the CDR3 is TGTGCCAGTAGTACCCAGGGGGCTGGTCAGCCCCAGCATTTT. This sequence encodes CASSTQGAGQPQHF.

The V gene is TRBV18, the J gene TRBJ1-5; possibly TRBD1 for D (6 bases). The ends were cut back, 0 bases at V and 2 bases at J, with 11 bases in the middle. Germline V gene sequence: CDR1 KGHSH, CDR2 LQKENI. The CDR3 runs 16 residues. CDR3 amino acids: CASSPPNRDGNQPQHF. The CDR3 bases are TGTGCCAGCTCACCACCGAACAGGGATGGCAATCAGCCCCAGCATTTT.

The chain recombines TRBV6-5 with TRBJ1-2; no reliable D call. Germline CDR1 reads MNHEY; CDR2 reads SVGAGI. The CDR3 runs 15 residues. V was shortened by 0 bases and J by 8 bases, with 16 bases between the two germline ends. The CDR3 sequence: CASSYSAGRAVGYTF. The CDR3 DNA reads as TGTGCCAGCAGTTACTCTGCAGGAAGAGCCGTCGGCTACACCTTC.

The J gene is TRBJ1-5, the V gene TRBV7-2, with D unresolved. The germline V gene has CDR1 SGHTA and CDR2 FQGNSA. Trimming cost V 5 bases and J 6 bases, with 11 bases left between them. CDR3 length equals 13 residues. This chain's CDR3 is CASSPGGIQPQHF. As DNA, the CDR3 is TGTGCCAGCAGCCCGGGAGGGATTCAGCCCCAGCATTTT.

The J gene is TRBJ1-5, the V gene TRBV15, with no clear D. Germline CDR1 is LNHNV and CDR2 is YYDKDF (reference sequence). The CDR3 contains 12 residues. V was cut by 0 bases and J by 11 bases, with 8 bases left in between. In DNA, the CDR3 is TGTGCCACCAGCAGAGACGCCGGAGCCCAGCATTTT. Encoded protein: CATSRDAGAQHF.

The rearrangement joins TRBV3-1 (or the pseudogene TRBV3-2) to TRBJ1-3; D unclear. Germline CDR1 and CDR2: LGHDT and YNNKEL (reference sequence). V lost 6 bases to trimming and J lost 4 bases, with 13 bases between them. The CDR3 loop spans 14 amino acids. This CDR3 reads CASSLRWAGNTIYF. The DNA of the CDR3 is TGTGCCAGCAGTCTTCGGTGGGCCGGAAACACCATATATTTT.

This clone was picked up a small number of times. CDR3 residues: CASSWGGSDQPQHF. For the CDR3, the DNA is TGTGCCAGCAGCTGGGGGGGATCCGATCAGCCCCAGCATTTT. This chain connects TRBV7-2 to TRBJ1-5; D is possibly TRBD1 (5 bases). This CDR3 has 14 amino acids. Germline V gene sequence: CDR1 SGHTA, CDR2 FQGNSA. With 4 bases removed from V and 5 bases from J, the gap between germline ends came to 12 bases.

The chain recombines TRBV30 with TRBJ2-1, with unresolved D. Germline V gene sequence: CDR1 GTSNPN, CDR2 SVGIG (reference sequence). V lost 8 bases to trimming and J lost 7 bases, with 24 bases between them. There are 15 residues in the CDR3. The CDR3 sequence: CAHTMAGSYQNEQFF. The CDR3 nucleotides read TGTGCCCACACAATGGCAGGCTCTTATCAGAATGAGCAGTTCTTC.

The chain is built from TRBV5-5 and TRBJ1-5; 10 bases are a match to TRBD1. Germline V gene lookup returns CDR1 SGHKS and CDR2 YYEKEE (reference sequence). The CDR3 loop spans 16 amino acids. V lost 4 bases, J lost 6 bases, and 10 bases stayed unmatched. CDR3 region: CASSQSGTGDFQPQHF. The CDR3 DNA sequence: TGTGCCAGCAGCCAGAGCGGGACAGGGGACTTTCAGCCCCAGCATTTT.

The V call is TRBV30, the J call TRBJ1-4, with a possible D match to TRBD1 (6 bases). Trimming stripped 0 bases from V and 7 bases from J, with 12 bases between. Germline lookup yields CDR1 GTSNPN and CDR2 SVGIG (reference sequence). The CDR3 totals 14 residues. In nucleotides, the CDR3 is TGTGCCTGGAGTGTGTTAAACAGGGCTGAAAAACTGTTTTTT. Translating gives CAWSVLNRAEKLFF. The complete variable domain, with remaining parts taken from reference TRBV30 and TRBJ1-4, reads SQTIHQWPATLVQPVGSPLSLECTVEGTSNPNLYWYRQAAGRGLQLLFYSVGIGQISSEVPQNLSASRPQDRQFILSSKKLLLSDSGFYLCAWSVLNRAEKLFFGSGTQLSVL.

The chain links TRBV9 to TRBJ1-2; 7 bases align to TRBD1. The germline V gene has CDR1 SGDLS and CDR2 YYNGEE. This CDR3 spans 14 amino acids. V lost 2 bases to trimming and J lost 0 bases; unmatched junction nucleotides: 1. The DNA of the CDR3 is TGTGCCAGCAGCGTTCAGGGGGCTAACTATGGCTACACCTTC. Amino acids: CASSVQGANYGYTF.

The V call is TRBV7-8, the J call TRBJ2-7, with D unresolved. The ends were cut back, 2 bases at V and 3 bases at J, with 8 bases in the middle. This CDR3 is 13 amino acids long. Germline V gives CDR1 SGHVS, CDR2 FQNEAQ. CDR3 DNA: TGTGCCAGCAGCTTATTGGGCAGCTACGAGCAGTACTTC. Its translation is CASSLLGSYEQYF. The full variable domain, its missing parts supplied by reference TRBV7-8 and TRBJ2-7, is GAGVSQSPRYKVAKRGQDVALRCDPISGHVSLFWYQQALGQGPEFLTYFQNEAQLDKSGLPSDRFFAERPEGSVSTLKIQRTQQEDSAVYLCASSLLGSYEQYFGPGTRLTVT.

This clone has just a few counts. The J gene is TRBJ1-1, the V gene TRBV10-3; D may be TRBD1 (5 bases). Germline assignment: CDR1 ENHRY and CDR2 SYGVKD. The CDR3 sequence is 14 residues long. V lost 2 bases and J lost 1, with 8 bases in between. The CDR3 loop is CAISETTENTEAFF. As DNA, the CDR3 is TGTGCCATCAGTGAGACGACAGAGAACACTGAAGCTTTCTTT.

The CDR3 DNA sequence: TGTGCCAGCAGCTTGCGAAGGGGGAACTATGGCTACACCTTC. This translates into CASSLRRGNYGYTF. This rearrangement joins TRBV5-6 to TRBJ1-2; tentatively, D is TRBD1 (6 bases). The CDR3 is 14 residues long. From germline, CDR1 is SGHDT and CDR2 YYEEEE. V was pared by 1 base and J by 2 bases, with 9 bases between.

The V call is TRBV18, the J call TRBJ1-3, with 8 bases identical to TRBD1. Trimming removed 2 bases from V and 3 bases from J; junction bases left unmatched: 9. The V gene's germline CDR1 is KGHSH and CDR2 LQKENI. This CDR3 is 17 amino acids long. The CDR3 is CASSPSSPGGFGNTIYF. In DNA form, the CDR3 reads TGTGCCAGCTCACCAAGCTCGCCAGGGGGCTTTGGAAACACCATATATTTT.

The gene calls are TRBV10-2 and TRBJ1-2; TRBD1 matches at 9 bases. This CDR3 is 19 amino acids long. J gave up 1 base and V 0 bases, and 12 bases lay outside the gene matches. CDR1 is WSHSY, CDR2 SAAADI, per germline. This CDR3 reads CASSESMPGQGALNYGYTF. CDR3 in DNA: TGCGCCAGCAGTGAGTCGATGCCGGGACAGGGCGCCCTTAACTATGGCTACACCTTC.

V is TRBV6-5 and J is TRBJ1-6, with TRBD1 identical over 9 bases. The CDR3 consists of 14 residues. CDR1 and CDR2 from the germline V gene are MNHEY and SVGAGI. J was trimmed by 10 bases and V by 5 bases; bases with no gene match: 6. The DNA for the CDR3 is TGTGCCAGCAGTCGAGGACAGGGGTTATCACCCCTCCACTTT. It is translated as CASSRGQGLSPLHF.

The chain employs TRBV28 and TRBJ2-3, with 7 bases fitting TRBD2. Per germline, CDR1 MDHEN and CDR2 SYDVKM. This CDR3 is 13 amino acids long. J lost 3 bases, V lost 10 bases, and 7 bases had no gene match. CDR3 DNA sequence: TGTGCCATATTAAAGGGAGGGACAGATACGCAGTATTTT. It codes for CAILKGGTDTQYF.

This clone occurred once. The rearrangement joins TRBV11-1 to TRBJ2-1, with D perhaps matching TRBD1 (6 bases). Trimming took 2 bases from V and 6 from J, leaving 17 bases between them. CDR3 length equals 16 residues. Germline V gene lookup returns CDR1 SGHAT and CDR2 FQDESV (reference sequence). CDR3 sequence reads: CASSLQGSGGLNEQFF. The CDR3 coding sequence is TGTGCCAGCAGCTTACAGGGGAGCGGCGGTCTCAATGAGCAGTTCTTC.

This clone was seen only once. The rearrangement uses TRBV19 and TRBJ2-4, with D perhaps matching TRBD2 (7 bases). The germline CDR1 and CDR2 sequences are LNHDA and SQIVND (reference sequence). The CDR3 extends over 15 amino acids. The V end was cut by 9 bases, the J end by 3 bases, with 18 bases between. Here the CDR3 DNA reads TGTGCCAGCCCAAGGGGGGGGATCAGCAAAAACATTCAGTACTTC. It encodes CASPRGGISKNIQYF. Using reference TRBV19 and TRBJ2-4 for the parts outside the CDR3, the full variable domain is DGGITQSPKYLFRKEGQNVTLSCEQNLNHDAMYWYRQDPGQGLRLIYYSQIVNDFQKGDIAEGYSVSREKKESFPLTVTSAQKNPTAFYLCASPRGGISKNIQYFGAGTRLSVL.

This chain joins TRBV28 and TRBJ1-3, with D possibly matching TRBD1 (5 bases). The germline V gene has CDR1 MDHEN and CDR2 SYDVKM. Trimming stripped 11 bases from V and 5 bases from J, with 19 bases between. This CDR3 is built from 14 residues. CDR3 in amino acids: CASSSGPGRNTIYF. The CDR3 coding sequence is TGTGCCTCAAGCTCCGGCCCAGGGAGAAACACCATATATTTT.

The genes are TRBV28 and TRBJ1-2, with D uncertain. Germline V gene sequence: CDR1 MDHEN, CDR2 SYDVKM. The length of the CDR3 is 13 residues. Trimming stripped 2 bases from V and 4 bases from J, with 8 bases between. The DNA of the CDR3 is TGTGCCAGCAGTTTAAATCTCCGCTATGGCTACACCTTC. It specifies CASSLNLRYGYTF.

The V and J genes are TRBV3-1 (or the pseudogene TRBV3-2) and TRBJ2-7; D might be TRBD2 (5 bases). The CDR3 extends over 14 amino acids. V was shortened by 8 bases and J by 1 base, with 15 bases between the two germline ends. Germline-derived CDR1 and CDR2 are LGHDT and YNNKEL (reference sequence). The CDR3 DNA follows: TGTGCCAGCGAACAGAGGGTATCGTCCTACGAGCAGTACTTC. Translation: CASEQRVSSYEQYF.

This clone has just a few counts. The chain recombines TRBV27 with TRBJ2-2; tentatively, D is TRBD2 (5 bases). The V gene lost 5 bases and the J gene lost 6 bases, with 10 bases spanning the gap. The CDR3 length is 13 residues. Germline V gene lookup returns CDR1 MNHEY and CDR2 SMNVEV (reference sequence). The CDR3 region has the DNA TGTGCCAGCAGTAGCTCGAGGGCCGGGGAGCTGTTTTTT. Translation: CASSSSRAGELFF.

This rearrangement joins TRBV28 to TRBJ1-2; 12 positions match TRBD1. J lost 4 bases, V lost 3 bases, and 6 bases had no gene match. The germline gives CDR1 MDHEN, CDR2 SYDVKM. The CDR3 loop spans 16 amino acids. CDR3 loop: CASSLGQGAQGYGYTF. The CDR3 coding sequence is TGTGCCAGCAGTTTGGGACAGGGGGCGCAGGGCTATGGCTACACCTTC.

The chain employs TRBV28 and TRBJ1-6; D may be TRBD1 (6 bases). The V end was cut by 1 base, the J end by 4 bases, with 14 bases between. The CDR3 consists of 17 residues. Germline loops: CDR1 MDHEN, CDR2 SYDVKM. The CDR3, as DNA: TGTGCCAGCAGTTTATCTCTAACAGGGCGTTATAATTCACCCCTCCACTTT. Translated: CASSLSLTGRYNSPLHF. Combining the CDR3 with reference TRBV28 and TRBJ1-6 gives the whole variable domain DVKVTQSSRYLVKRTGEKVFLECVQDMDHENMFWYRQDPGLGLRLIYFSYDVKMKEKGDIPEGYSVSREKKERFSLILESASTNQTSMYLCASSLSLTGRYNSPLHFGNGTRLTVT.

The rearrangement links TRBV28 to TRBJ1-1; tentative D call: TRBD1 (5 bases). The V gene lost 4 bases and the J gene lost 11 bases, with 14 bases spanning the gap. Germline CDR1 MDHEN, CDR2 SYDVKM. There are 12 residues in the CDR3. CDR3 in amino acids: CASSSTSGFAFF. CDR3 sequence (DNA): TGTGCCAGCAGTTCAACCTCAGGGTTCGCTTTCTTT.

This rearrangement joins TRBV7-2 to TRBJ2-5; D perhaps matches TRBD2 (7 bases). The germline CDR1 and CDR2 sequences are SGHTA and FQGNSA. This CDR3 contains 14 residues. V was cut by 4 bases and J by 4 bases, with 13 bases left in between. CDR3 in amino acids: CASSWGGQGETQYF. CDR3 DNA sequence: TGTGCCAGCAGCTGGGGGGGGCAGGGAGAGACCCAGTACTTC.

The rearrangement links TRBV30 to TRBJ2-7, with no clear D. Per germline, CDR1 GTSNPN and CDR2 SVGIG (reference sequence). Trimming took 2 bases from V and 3 from J, leaving 8 bases between them. The CDR3 has 12 residues. The CDR3 DNA reads TGTGCCTGGAGTTCCAGGTACTACGAGCAGTACTTC. It specifies CAWSSRYYEQYF.